One T cell receptor (beta chain) is described in this entry. Its specific antigen is unknown. Per-base quality was not reported, and no clone a single base away is much larger than it. The cohort comprised around 700 healthy bone marrow donors. Cohort members were all nominally healthy when sampled, although unrecorded immune exposures were likely present. The donor tested CMV seropositive and was one of the 289 seropositive cohort members. A peripheral blood sample was provided by each donor, and peripheral blood mononuclear cells were used for TCR beta sequencing. The Qiagen DNeasy Blood Extraction Kit was used to extract genomic DNA from the blood cell samples. Library preparation was by the immunoSEQ multiplex PCR assay. A mixture of 60 forward primers for TCR Vbeta segments and 13 reverse primers for TCR Jbeta segments was used in the multiplex PCR. The CDR3 region of rearranged TCR beta genes was amplified from genomic DNA with a multiplex PCR assay. On the Illumina HiSeq System, the amplified TCR beta libraries were sequenced as 87-base-pair reads. The authors processed their data as follows. In a later analysis, 70 million to 95 million unique TCR beta chains were counted across the approximately 670 repertoires, and roughly 11 million of these chains were shared by at least two donors. Raw reads were error-corrected and collapsed into unique sequences by a nearest-neighbor algorithm in which closely related sequences were merged to remove PCR and sequencing errors. CDR3 sequences were aligned to IMGT reference sequences to assign V, D and J gene segments. For a sequence to be retained, a match of at least six nucleotides was required to both a V gene segment and a J gene segment. A rearrangement counted as productive if the CDR3 had no stop codons and remained in frame with V and J, and every other rearrangement counted as non-productive. CDR3 was defined according to IMGT convention as the region running from the second conserved V-encoded cysteine to the conserved J-encoded phenylalanine. The earlier analysis of some 550 of the donors excluded any sequence lacking an unambiguous match to a single V gene segment. In an earlier analysis of more than 500 of the donors, a V segment was called functional when productive rearrangements were above 56.7%, and segregating when the standard deviation between donors exceeded 5%. A statistical classification framework was built for diagnosing cytomegalovirus status from the catalog of TCR beta chain sequences. V and J gene assignment, in a later analysis, came from comparing TCR nucleotide sequences with IMGT/GENE-DB human TR gene sequences. The TCRdist pipeline was used in a later analysis to assign CDR3 sequences and most-parsimonious VDJ recombination scenarios. In a later analysis, each TCR beta chain was defined by its CDR3 amino acid sequence together with its V-gene family, and reads without a unique V-gene family were excluded. As a way to deal with suspected cross-contamination and a sequencing artifact, a later analysis dropped 592 nucleotide sequences that were highly shared and had low generation probability. A later analysis calculated a clonal expansion index for each public chain from normalized within-repertoire ranks of inferred template counts. Generation probabilities in a later analysis came from a VDJ recombination model fitted to out-of-frame rearrangements, and those results were checked against IGoR. Hypergeometric tests were used in a later analysis to score TCR-TCR, TCR-HLA and TCR-CMV co-occurrence, with a repertoire-size bias correction applied to the TCR pairs. False discovery rates were estimated in a later analysis by permuting HLA or CMV assignments 20 times. A later analysis grouped co-occurring TCRs with DBSCAN, adding TCRdist sequence similarity when clustering within HLA-allele-positive subsets. For co-occurrence clustering, repertoires with fewer than 30,000 or more than 120,000 public chains were excluded, along with roughly 5 repertoires with anomalous nucleotide sharing. TCRdb holds this immuneACCESS table with in-frame rearrangements only. Some clones are missing; in checked studies, unresolved V genes explain under half, and the rest has no known cause. For V, J and clone size, that table is used; D and trimming come from the DNA. The sample table shows around 160,000 clones, and 65% to 80% are seen once. The ten largest account for 10% to 15% of the sample.

Trimming takes 5 bases off V and 2 bases off J; junction bases not matched to a gene: 6. CDR1 SGHVS and CDR2 FQNEAQ are derived from the germline V gene. From cysteine to phenylalanine, the CDR3 is 15 amino acids long. The retained sequence is limited to the CDR3, 45 bases, with the frame set at the first base. The data stem from a study of cytomegalovirus exposure and HLA in healthy donors (dated by TCRdb to 2016 to 2017). For context, the study as a whole: According to an earlier analysis of several hundred of the donors, about 179 million T cells yielded 95 million to 140 million unique TCR beta sequences and 250 to 350 Gb of sequence data. An early release covering about 600 HLA-typed donors comprised about 310 gigabases of sequencing data and roughly 85 million unique TCR sequences. Among the roughly 430 genotyped donors, approximately 82% belonged to the genetic ancestry cluster associated with self-reported Caucasian donors. The study aimed to test whether signatures of past pathogen exposure could be identified by cataloging public T cell receptors. The T cell repertoires of under 700 subjects were profiled by immunosequencing and related to cytomegalovirus serostatus. In addition to the first cohort of 650 to 750 subjects, a separate validation cohort of 120 different subjects was used. To predict cytomegalovirus infection status, the study combined high-throughput TCR immunosequencing, statistical association of individual TCRs with disease status, and machine learning. In a later analysis, previously published TCR beta repertoires from 666 donors were re-analyzed and high-resolution HLA genotyping was added so that TCR occurrence patterns could be studied. Rather than using new phenotypic data, the later analysis identified candidate immune exposures from TCR beta sequences and from how often those sequences occurred across donors. To decide whether each TCR beta V gene segment behaved as functional or pseudogenic, an earlier analysis of approximately 620 of the donors relied on high-throughput TCR beta sequencing. Donor age, sex, ethnicity and CMV serostatus were compiled alongside the repertoire data. A later genetic analysis used genome-wide SNP genotypes for about 65% of the roughly 700 donors, treating that subset as a discovery cohort. Every repertoire in the discovery cohort had been generated on one and the same sequencing platform. HLA typing included class I and class II loci at four-digit resolution. Typing coverage differed by locus: A, B, C, DRB1 and DQB1 were typed in about 629-630 donors, DQA1 in 522, DPA1 in around 610, and DPB1 in 450 to 480. Roughly 5 DR-DQ haplotypes were handled as single units for association and clustering, since linkage in the cohort was strong. Among 398 genotyped donors of the cohort, an average of about 240,000 unique TCR beta nucleotide sequences was sequenced per donor, of which 15% to 20% were non-productive.

General study outcomes and caveats: Over 15 rarely observed V segments, including chromosome 9 orphons, were excluded from the earlier analysis of approximately 500 of the donors because counts were too low. It was suggested by the authors that the approach could potentially be generalized to other disease states and immunological phenotypes. The classifier was reported to diagnose cytomegalovirus status with high specificity and sensitivity in both the original cohort and the validation cohort. A later analysis associated about 18,000 TCR beta sequences with specific HLA alleles at a false discovery rate of 0.05. A later analysis reported that several top co-occurrence clusters appeared linked to parvovirus B19, influenza, CMV and Epstein-Barr virus. A later analysis found that TCR association rates varied across HLA loci, with DRB1 alleles showing the most associated TCRs and HLA-C alleles the fewest. In an earlier analysis of 587 of the donors, most TCR beta V segments appeared in productive rearrangements about 87% or about 30% of the time, broadly matching IMGT annotations. In the study, some 160 TCR beta chains were listed as associated with cytomegalovirus. A group of highly shared sequence variants was considered likely to be a technical artifact of the sequencing pipeline. The presence/absence analyses assumed that sequencing depth was roughly uniform across donors, and that assumption may not be true. In a later genetic analysis, fewer N-insertions in productive TCRs were reported among donors in an Asian-associated ancestry cluster than the roughly 710-donor mean. Because HLA typing was unavailable for some donors at each locus, only the typed subset was used in association tests. Most TCR sequences were seen in very few donors, while some public TCRs were found in many individuals. According to a later analysis, most CMV-associated TCR beta chains appeared to be HLA-restricted, and the HLA associations seemed to be driven largely by CMV exposure. Because the 87-base-pair reads could not distinguish some IMGT-functional V segments, including TRBV6-2 and TRBV6-3, those segments were excluded. A further reported finding was that TCR beta sequences accurately predicted the HLA-A and HLA-B alleles for most subjects in the first cohort. In a later analysis, HLA-associated TCR beta chains were found to be more clonally expanded and to have lower generation probabilities than equally common non-associated chains. When HLA alleles, especially DR and DQ, strongly co-occurred, TCR associations were difficult to assign to individual alleles. In a later genetic analysis, a missense DCLRE1C variant was associated with V-gene and J-gene trimming of TCR beta chains, and the association was replicated in an independent cohort. Correlated functional status among segregating V segments might reflect linkage disequilibrium, but an unknown experimental factor could not be ruled out. The cohort was sequenced for TCR beta chains only, and without alpha or paired-chain data the features that could be detected were limited. In vitro tests confirmed that a few of the cytomegalovirus-associated TCR beta chains recognize cytomegalovirus antigens. CMV serostatus was the only immune exposure information available for the cohort.

This receptor was taken from a man aged 40-49 years in good health and CMV-seropositive. Sequencing was carried out using PBMCs. The chain links TRBV7-8 with TRBJ1-2, and TRBD1 matches 9 of the central bases. The bases are TGTGCCAGCAGCACCCGGGACAGGGCCAACTATGGCTACACCTTC. It translates to CASSTRDRANYGYTF.